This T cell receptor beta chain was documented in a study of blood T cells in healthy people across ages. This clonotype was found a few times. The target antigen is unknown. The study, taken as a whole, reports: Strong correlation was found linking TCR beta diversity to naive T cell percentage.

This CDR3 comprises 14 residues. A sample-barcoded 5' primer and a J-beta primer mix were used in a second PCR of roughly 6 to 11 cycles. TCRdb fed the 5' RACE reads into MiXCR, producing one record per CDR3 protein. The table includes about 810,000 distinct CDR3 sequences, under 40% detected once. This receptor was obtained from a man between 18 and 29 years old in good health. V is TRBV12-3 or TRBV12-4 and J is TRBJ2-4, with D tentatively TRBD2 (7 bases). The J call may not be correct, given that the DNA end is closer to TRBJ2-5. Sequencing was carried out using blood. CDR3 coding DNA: TGTGCCAGCAGGGAAGGGAGGGGGATAGAGACCCAGTACTTC. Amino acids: CASREGRGIETQYF.